This T cell receptor beta chain comes out of a study of blood T cell repertoires in COVID-19. The CDR3 totals 13 residues. Germline-derived CDR1 and CDR2 are LGHNT and FRNRAP. With 0 bases removed from V and 8 bases from J, the gap between germline ends came to 10 bases. Libraries were prepared by immunoSEQ multiplex PCR; TCRdb keeps only in-frame clonotypes and omits some of them. The sample records some 200,000 clones, roughly 82% being singletons. Sequencing was performed on peripheral blood. The J gene is TRBJ1-1, the V gene TRBV12-5; D is ambiguous. The clonotype originates from a middle-aged woman who had recovered from COVID-19. CDR3 coding DNA: TGTGCTAGTGGTTTGGTATCGCAGGCCGAAGCTTTCTTT. This gives the protein CASGLVSQAEAFF.